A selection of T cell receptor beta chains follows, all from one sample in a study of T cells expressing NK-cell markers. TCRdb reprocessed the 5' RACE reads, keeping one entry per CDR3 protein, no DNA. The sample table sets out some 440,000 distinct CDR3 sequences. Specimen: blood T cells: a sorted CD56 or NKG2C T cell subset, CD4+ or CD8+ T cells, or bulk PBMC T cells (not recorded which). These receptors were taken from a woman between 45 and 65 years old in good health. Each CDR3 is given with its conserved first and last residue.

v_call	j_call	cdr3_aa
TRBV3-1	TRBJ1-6	CASRGEYNSPLHF
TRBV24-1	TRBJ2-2	CATTPGTSGRTGELFF
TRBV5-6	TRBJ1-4	CASSIATSGAGEKLFF
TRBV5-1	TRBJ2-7	CASSLGGRQSGEQYF
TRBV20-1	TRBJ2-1	CSASPQSPSSYNEQFF
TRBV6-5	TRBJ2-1	CASSYLGRAEQFF
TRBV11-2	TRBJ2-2	CASSLDRGAGWRSVGELFF
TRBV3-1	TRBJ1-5	CASSQARTANQPQHF
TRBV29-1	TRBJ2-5	CSVESRTQETQYF
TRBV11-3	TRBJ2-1	CASSLDRAGTGYNEQFF
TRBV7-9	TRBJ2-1	CASSPGRGTLMWDEQFF
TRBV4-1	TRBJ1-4	CASSHPLAREKLFF
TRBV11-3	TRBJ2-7	CASSWNSGSAYEQYF
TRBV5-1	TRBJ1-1	CASRPTGVNTEAFF
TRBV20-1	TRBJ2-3	CSARVFDRGATDTQYF
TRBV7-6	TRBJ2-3	CASSSGTSGRTADTQYF
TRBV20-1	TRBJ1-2	CSARVQGDYGYTF
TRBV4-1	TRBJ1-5	CASSGRQGRQPQHF
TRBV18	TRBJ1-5	CASSPLRGHNQPQHF
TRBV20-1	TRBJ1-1	CSARETGVTTEAFF
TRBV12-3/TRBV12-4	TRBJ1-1	CASSGRGTEAFF
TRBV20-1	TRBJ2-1	CSARGTSGSRNEQFF
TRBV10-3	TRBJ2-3	CAIRADRAGLITQYF
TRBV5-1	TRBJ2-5	CASEHKETQYF
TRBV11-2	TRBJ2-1	CASSSQGIGTYNEQFF
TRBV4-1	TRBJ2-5	CASSQGSLREWGKETQYF
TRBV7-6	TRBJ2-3	CASSASLAGETDTQYF
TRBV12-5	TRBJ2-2	CASGLLNTGELFF
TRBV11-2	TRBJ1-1	CASSLGRAAFF
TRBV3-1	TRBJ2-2	CASSQGGNGELFF
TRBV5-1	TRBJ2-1	CASSFSSGRAREQFF
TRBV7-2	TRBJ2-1	CASSLLRGENNEQFF
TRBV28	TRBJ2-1	CASTRGGSGNEQFF
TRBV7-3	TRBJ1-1	CASSLEVGLEAFF
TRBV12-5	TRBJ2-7	CASGYHPYEQYF
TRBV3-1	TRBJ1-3	CASSQDSLGVGNTIYF